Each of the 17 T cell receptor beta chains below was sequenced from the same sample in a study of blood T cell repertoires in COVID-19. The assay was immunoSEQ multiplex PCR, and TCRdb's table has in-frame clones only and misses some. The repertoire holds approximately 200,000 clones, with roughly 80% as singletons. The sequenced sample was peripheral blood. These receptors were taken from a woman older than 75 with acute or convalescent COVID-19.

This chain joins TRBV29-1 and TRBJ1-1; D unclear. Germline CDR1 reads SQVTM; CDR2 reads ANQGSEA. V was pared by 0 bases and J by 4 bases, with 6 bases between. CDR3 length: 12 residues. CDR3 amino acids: CSVEDGSTEAFF. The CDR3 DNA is TGCAGCGTTGAAGACGGGAGCACTGAAGCTTTCTTT.

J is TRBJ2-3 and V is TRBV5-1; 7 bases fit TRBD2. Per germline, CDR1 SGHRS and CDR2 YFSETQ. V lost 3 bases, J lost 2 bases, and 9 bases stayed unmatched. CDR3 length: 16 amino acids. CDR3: CASSWSGTTNTDTQYF. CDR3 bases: TGCGCCAGCAGCTGGAGCGGGACTACGAACACAGATACGCAGTATTTT.

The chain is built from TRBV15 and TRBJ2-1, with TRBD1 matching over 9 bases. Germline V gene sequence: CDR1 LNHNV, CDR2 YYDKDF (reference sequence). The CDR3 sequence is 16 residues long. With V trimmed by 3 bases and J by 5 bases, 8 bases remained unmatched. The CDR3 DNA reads TGTGCCACCAGCAGCCCGGGACAGGGCAAAAACAATGAGCAGTTCTTC. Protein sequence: CATSSPGQGKNNEQFF.

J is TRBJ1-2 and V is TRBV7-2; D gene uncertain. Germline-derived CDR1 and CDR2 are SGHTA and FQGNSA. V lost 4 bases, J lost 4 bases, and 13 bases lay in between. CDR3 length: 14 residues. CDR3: CASSSLGGSYGYTF. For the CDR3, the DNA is TGTGCCAGCAGCTCCCTGGGAGGGTCCTATGGCTACACCTTC.

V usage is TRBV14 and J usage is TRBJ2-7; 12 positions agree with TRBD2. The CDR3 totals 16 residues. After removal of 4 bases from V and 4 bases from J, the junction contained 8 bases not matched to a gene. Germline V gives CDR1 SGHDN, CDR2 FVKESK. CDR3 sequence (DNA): TGTGCCAGCAGCCCCCAACTAGCGGGGGGTTGGTACGAGCAGTACTTC. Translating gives CASSPQLAGGWYEQYF.

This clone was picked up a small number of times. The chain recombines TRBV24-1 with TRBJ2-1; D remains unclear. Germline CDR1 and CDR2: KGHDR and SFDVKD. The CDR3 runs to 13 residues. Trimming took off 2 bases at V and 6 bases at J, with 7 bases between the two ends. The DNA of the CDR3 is TGTGCCACCAGTGATTCGTACATCAATGAGCAGTTCTTC. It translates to CATSDSYINEQFF.

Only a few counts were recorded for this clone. CDR3 protein: CAWSGGRKNYGYTF. CDR3 bases: TGTGCCTGGAGCGGGGGGCGCAAAAACTATGGCTACACCTTC. The chain combines TRBV30 with TRBJ1-2, with D possibly being TRBD1 (6 bases). Germline loops: CDR1 GTSNPN, CDR2 SVGIG (reference sequence). V lost 3 bases and J 2 bases, leaving 13 bases between the germline ends. The CDR3 runs 14 residues.

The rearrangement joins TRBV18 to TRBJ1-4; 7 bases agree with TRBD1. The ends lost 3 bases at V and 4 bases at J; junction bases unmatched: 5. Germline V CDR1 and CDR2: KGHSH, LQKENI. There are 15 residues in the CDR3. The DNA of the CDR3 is TGTGCCAGCTCACCGACCCGGGACAGTAATGAAAAACTGTTTTTT. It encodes CASSPTRDSNEKLFF.

DNA of the CDR3: TGCGCCAGCAGCTTAGACAGGGGTTGGAATTCACCCCTCCACTTT. As protein: CASSLDRGWNSPLHF. The chain is built from TRBV5-1 and TRBJ1-6, with 8 nucleotides matching TRBD1. CDR1 and CDR2 from the germline V gene are SGHRS and YFSETQ. The CDR3 consists of 15 residues. Unmatched junction bases numbered 5, after V lost 2 bases and J lost 7 bases.

CDR3 region: CASSEQSSGANVLTF. As DNA, the CDR3 is TGTGCCAGCAGTGAACAGTCCTCTGGGGCCAACGTCCTGACTTTC. The J gene is TRBJ2-6, the V gene TRBV2; no clear D. Germline CDR1 and CDR2: SNHLY and FYNNEI. The CDR3 spans 15 residues. V lost 2 bases and J 0 bases, leaving 5 bases between the germline ends. Filled out from reference TRBV2 and TRBJ2-6, the complete variable domain reads EPEVTQTPSHQVTQMGQEVILRCVPISNHLYFYWYRQILGQKVEFLVSFYNNEISEKSEIFDDQFSVERPDGSNFTLKIRSTKLEDSAMYFCASSEQSSGANVLTFGAGSRLTVL.

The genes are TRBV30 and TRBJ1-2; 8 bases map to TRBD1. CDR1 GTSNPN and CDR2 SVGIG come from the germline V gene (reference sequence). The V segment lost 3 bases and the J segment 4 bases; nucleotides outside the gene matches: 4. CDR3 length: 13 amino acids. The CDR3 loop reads CAWSTDRVYGYTF. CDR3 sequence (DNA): TGTGCCTGGAGCACGGACAGGGTCTATGGCTACACCTTC.

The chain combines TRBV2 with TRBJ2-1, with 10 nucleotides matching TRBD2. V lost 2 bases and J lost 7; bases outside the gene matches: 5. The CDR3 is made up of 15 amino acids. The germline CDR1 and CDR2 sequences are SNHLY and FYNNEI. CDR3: CASSELAGVGNEQFF. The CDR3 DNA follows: TGTGCCAGCAGTGAACTAGCGGGAGTCGGAAATGAGCAGTTCTTC.

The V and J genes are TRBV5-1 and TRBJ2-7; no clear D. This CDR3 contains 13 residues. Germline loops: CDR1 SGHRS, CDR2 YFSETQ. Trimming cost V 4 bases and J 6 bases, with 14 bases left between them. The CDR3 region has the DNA TGCGCCAGCAGCCCTGACCAGGTCGGCGAGCAGTACTTC. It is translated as CASSPDQVGEQYF. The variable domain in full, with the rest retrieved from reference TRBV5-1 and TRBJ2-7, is KAGVTQTPRYLIKTRGQQVTLSCSPISGHRSVSWYQQTPGQGLQFLFEYFSETQRNKGNFPGRFSGRQFSNSRSEMNVSTLELGDSALYLCASSPDQVGEQYFGPGTRLTVT.

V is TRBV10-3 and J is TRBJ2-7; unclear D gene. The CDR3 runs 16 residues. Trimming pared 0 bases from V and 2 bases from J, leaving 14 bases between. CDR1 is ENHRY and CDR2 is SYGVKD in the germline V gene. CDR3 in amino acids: CAISESSRPQAYEQYF. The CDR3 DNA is TGTGCCATCAGTGAGTCGTCCAGGCCCCAGGCCTACGAGCAGTACTTC.

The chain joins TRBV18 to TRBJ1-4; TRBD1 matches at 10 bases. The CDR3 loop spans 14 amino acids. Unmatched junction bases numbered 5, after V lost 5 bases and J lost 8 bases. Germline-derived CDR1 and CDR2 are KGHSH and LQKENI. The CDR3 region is CASSKVTGGEKLFF. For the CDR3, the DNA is TGTGCCAGCTCAAAGGTGACAGGGGGCGAAAAACTGTTTTTT.

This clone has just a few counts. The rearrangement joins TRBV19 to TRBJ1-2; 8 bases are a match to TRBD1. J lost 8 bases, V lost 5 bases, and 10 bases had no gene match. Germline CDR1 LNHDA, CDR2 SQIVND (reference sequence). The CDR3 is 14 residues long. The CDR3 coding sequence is TGTGCCAGTAGTGCGACAGGGGCCGGGCGAGGCTACACCTTC. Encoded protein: CASSATGAGRGYTF. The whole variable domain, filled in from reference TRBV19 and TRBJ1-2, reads DGGITQSPKYLFRKEGQNVTLSCEQNLNHDAMYWYRQDPGQGLRLIYYSQIVNDFQKGDIAEGYSVSREKKESFPLTVTSAQKNPTAFYLCASSATGAGRGYTFGSGTRLTVV.

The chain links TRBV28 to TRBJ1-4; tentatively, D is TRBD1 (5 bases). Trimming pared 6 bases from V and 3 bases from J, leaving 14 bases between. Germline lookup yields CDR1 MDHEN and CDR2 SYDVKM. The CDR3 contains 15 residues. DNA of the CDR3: TGTGCCAGCAGCTTACGCGGGACGGCTAATGAAAAACTGTTTTTT. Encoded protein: CASSLRGTANEKLFF.